This T cell receptor beta chain was profiled in a study of control samples from healthy donors and cancer patients. This clone was found a few times. Repertoires were generated with immunoSEQ multiplex PCR, while TCRdb's copy carries only in-frame clones and drops some. In the table there are 51,000 or so clones, 80% of which are singletons. This clonotype was obtained from a man between 65 and 80 years old in good health. Sequencing used blood.

CDR3 nucleotides: TGTGCCAGCAGCTTAAGGAGATCAGCGAACACTGAAGCTTTCTTT. This codes for CASSLRRSANTEAFF. The V and J genes are TRBV7-8 and TRBJ1-1; D unresolved. With 2 bases removed from V and 1 base from J, the gap between germline ends came to 11 bases. The CDR3 extends over 15 amino acids. Germline loops: CDR1 SGHVS, CDR2 FQNEAQ.